What follows is one TCR beta chain and its context. The junction departs from germline at one end; a sequencing error may be responsible. Regions amplified from RNA transcripts were the TCR beta CDR3 regions. When the TCR CDR3 underwent first-round RT-PCR, the HTBI primer set was used. Each CDR3 protein is one row after TCRdb ran MiXCR on the multiplex PCR reads. The sample lists about 580,000 distinct CDR3 sequences; about half were seen once. These data originate in a study of T cells in Graves' hyperthyroidism and ophthalmopathy. Sequencing was carried out using peripheral blood or thyroid tissue (not recorded which). This clonotype was obtained from a woman aged 18-30 years with Graves' hyperthyroidism.

The CDR3 DNA is TGTGCCAGCAGTTTGAGCGGGAGGGCCGATGAGACCCGGTACTTC. Its translation is CASSLSGRADETRYF. The chain joins TRBV12-3 or TRBV12-4 to TRBJ2-5, with 10 bases that match TRBD2. The CDR3 consists of 15 residues.